Below, 3 T cell receptor beta chains from the same sample are listed, as sequenced in a study of cytomegalovirus exposure and HLA in healthy donors. Both 60 Vbeta primers and 13 Jbeta primers went into the PCR. Measured with immunoSEQ multiplex PCR; TCRdb has only the in-frame clones, and not every one. Counted here are roughly 180,000 clones, 77% occurring once; the ten biggest clones make up more than 3%. The specimen sequenced was PBMCs. These TCRs come from a woman aged 60-75 years in good health and CMV-seropositive.

CDR3: CARSLDGGVGTDTQYF. Written as DNA, the CDR3 is TGTGCCAGAAGCCTGGACGGGGGTGTGGGGACAGATACGCAGTATTTT. The chain is built from TRBV5-3 and TRBJ2-3; tentatively, D is TRBD2 (6 bases). TRBV5-3 is an ORF, and what it does is uncertain. CDR3 length: 16 residues. V lost 4 bases and J 3 bases, leaving 18 bases between the germline ends.

The chain carries TRBV4-1 and TRBJ2-3; 8 nucleotides align to TRBD2. In germline, CDR1 is MGHRA, CDR2 YSYEKL. The CDR3 sequence is 13 residues long. J was trimmed by 3 bases and V by 8 bases; bases with no gene match: 4. CDR3 in DNA: TGCGCCAGCGCCGGGGGGGCAACAGATACGCAGTATTTT. This sequence encodes CASAGGATDTQYF.

This clone was counted between two and nine times. The rearrangement uses TRBV23-1 and TRBJ2-7, with 10 bases lining up with TRBD2. TRBV23-1 is an open reading frame, and its role is uncertain. V dropped 8 bases and J dropped 4; count of bases not matched to a gene: 8. The CDR3 sequence is 14 residues long. Written as DNA, the CDR3 is TGCGCCAGCGGCCAGCGGGAGGGCCTATACGAGCAGTACTTC. It is translated as CASGQREGLYEQYF.